This TCR beta chain was found in a study of blood T cell repertoires in COVID-19 (TCRdb year 2020). For context, the study as a whole: Samples covering the acute and convalescent phases of COVID-19 were provided by collaborators in the United States, Italy and Spain. Where available, HLA class I and class II types were obtained from metadata supplied by the sample provider rather than from assay-based typing. Samples were obtained from the ongoing ImmuneRACE study (first 160 participants) and from some 1,200 subjects provided by 6 global collaborators. The material from the prospective study consisted of cDNA or gDNA derived from T cells, B-cell-depleted T cells, or PBMCs. Deeply sampled blood TCRbeta repertoires from subjects exposed to, actively infected with, or recovered from COVID-19 were included in the dataset. The repertoires were made available in a free public database intended to serve as a resource for research on the immune response to SARS-CoV-2. Sample metadata almost always included a de-identified subject ID, COVID-19 status, age in years and sex. Results and caveats for the whole study, not just this receptor: How much clinical and demographic metadata was included differed by source and by participant, and the metadata was provided uncurated.

As concerns this clone: This receptor's antigen is unknown. There are no base qualities to consult, and no much larger clone falls within one base.

V is clipped by 4 bases and J by 4 bases, and the sequence between their germline boundaries is 14 bases long. Taken from cysteine to phenylalanine, the CDR3 has 14 residues. Kept here is only the CDR3 DNA, which spans 42 bases and is read in frame from base 1. Sequences SGDLS (CDR1) and YYNGEE (CDR2) are obtained from the germline V gene. Whole blood was collected in K2EDTA tubes by collaborating institutions according to the institutions' own protocols. For TCRbeta analysis, collaborators shipped samples as frozen whole blood, isolated PBMCs, or DNA extracted from either of those sample types. The immunoSEQ Assay, a bias-controlled multiplex PCR, was used to amplify TCRbeta CDR3 regions from genomic DNA. The paper's processing steps were these. Within the assay, amplification of reference gene primers was used to estimate how many nucleated cells each sample contained. To quantify the absolute abundance of each unique TCRbeta CDR3 rearrangement, sequence reads were collapsed and filtered. Productive Simpson clonality was computed per sample as the square root of Simpson's diversity index over productive rearrangements. TCRdb's version of the immuneACCESS table is confined to in-frame rearrangements and falls short of the full clone set. An unresolved V gene accounts for under half of the shortfall where checked; the remainder is of unknown origin. V and J calls and clone size are as listed in that table; D and trimming were resolved from the DNA. The sample includes about 130,000 clones, with 70% to 80% observed a single time. The ten largest clonotypes hold around a third of the sample.

The clonotype comes from a man between 35 and 55 years old with active or convalescent COVID-19. The sample comprised peripheral blood. The receptor chain draws on TRBV9 and TRBJ2-5; tentative D gene TRBD1, with 5 bases matching. The sequence in DNA is TGTGCCAGCAGCCTAAGTCAGGGAAGAGAGACCCAGTACTTC. Its translation is CASSLSQGRETQYF.